This entry lists 21 T cell receptor beta chains sequenced from one sample in a study of shared clonotypes between healthy human individuals. Clones were sequenced by immunoSEQ multiplex PCR, and TCRdb holds only the in-frame ones, with some missing. The data show 1.4 million or so clones, with about 98.5% seen just once and 0.36% held by the top ten. Input material: naive CD4+ T cells sorted from blood. Subset: CD45RA+ positively selected. These receptor sequences come from a man aged 25 to 40 in good health.

This clone occurred once. CDR3 nucleotides: TGTGCCAGCAGCTTAAATGCGGGAGCGAACACCGGGGAGCTGTTTTTT. Its translation is CASSLNAGANTGELFF. The gene calls are TRBV7-3 and TRBJ2-2, with TRBD2 matching over 7 bases. J was trimmed by 0 bases and V by 1 base; bases with no gene match: 2. Germline V gives CDR1 SGHTA, CDR2 FQGTGA. This CDR3 spans 16 amino acids.

This sequence joins TRBV21-1 and TRBJ1-2. TRBV21-1 constitutes a pseudogene. The CDR3 runs to 15 residues. The CDR3 nucleotides are TGTGCCAGCAGCAAATTGCGGGGGACACGGCATGGCTACACCTTC. Protein: CASSKLRGTRHGYTF.

The chain combines TRBV5-1 with TRBJ2-5; 13 positions match TRBD2. The CDR3 length is 15 residues. With V trimmed by 3 bases and J by 5 bases, 4 bases remained unmatched. The germline V gene has CDR1 SGHRS and CDR2 YFSETQ. CDR3 DNA sequence: TGCGCCAGCAGCTGGACTAGCGGGAGCCCCGAGACCCAGTACTTC. Protein product: CASSWTSGSPETQYF.

J is TRBJ1-5 and V is TRBV19; D not resolved. V shed 6 bases and J shed 4 bases, with 10 bases lying between them. Per the germline V gene, CDR1 is LNHDA and CDR2 is SQIVND (reference sequence). This CDR3 contains 13 residues. The chain's CDR3 is CASRQEVNQPQHF. The CDR3 nucleotides read TGTGCCAGTAGGCAGGAAGTAAATCAGCCCCAGCATTTT.

CDR3 in DNA: TGCGCCAGCAAGGGGGCACCGGGTGAAAAACTGTTTTTT. Protein product: CASKGAPGEKLFF. This rearrangement joins TRBV10-2 to TRBJ1-4; 7 bases align to TRBD1. The germline gives CDR1 WSHSY, CDR2 SAAADI. Unmatched junction bases numbered 6, after V lost 7 bases and J lost 7 bases. The CDR3 consists of 13 residues.

The chain recombines TRBV19 with TRBJ2-4; 7 bases are a match to TRBD2. The ends lost 4 bases at V and 8 bases at J; junction bases unmatched: 14. The germline CDR1 and CDR2 sequences are LNHDA and SQIVND (reference sequence). CDR3 size: 16 residues. The CDR3 protein is CASSSGDYGSRDIQYF. In DNA, the CDR3 is TGTGCCAGTAGTAGCGGGGACTACGGGTCAAGGGACATTCAGTACTTC.

This sequence joins TRBV5-6 and TRBJ2-5; 7 bases are shared with TRBD1. The V gene's germline CDR1 is SGHDT and CDR2 YYEEEE. This CDR3 contains 15 residues. With 6 bases clipped from V and 4 bases from J, the junction kept 12 bases outside the gene matches. CDR3 in amino acids: CASTTYRGKGETQYF. The CDR3 DNA reads as TGTGCCAGCACTACCTACAGGGGAAAAGGAGAGACCCAGTACTTC.

V and J are TRBV5-1 and TRBJ2-2; D unclear. In germline, CDR1 is SGHRS, CDR2 YFSETQ. This CDR3 is built from 13 residues. The V gene lost 4 bases and the J gene lost 6 bases, with 10 bases spanning the gap. CDR3 in amino acids: CASSVQVPGELFF. Here the CDR3 DNA reads TGCGCCAGCAGCGTGCAGGTACCCGGGGAGCTGTTTTTT.

The rearrangement uses TRBV5-1 and TRBJ2-7; possibly TRBD1 for D (5 bases). The CDR3 spans 14 residues. CDR1 is SGHRS and CDR2 is YFSETQ in the germline V gene. V was cut by 4 bases and J by 4 bases, with 15 bases left in between. The CDR3 is CASSPSAGYYEQYF. The DNA for the CDR3 is TGCGCCAGCAGCCCCTCGGCAGGGTATTACGAGCAGTACTTC.

This clone was detected once. The chain employs TRBV7-9 and TRBJ2-7; 12 positions match TRBD2. The V gene's germline CDR1 is SEHNR and CDR2 FQNEAQ (reference sequence). The CDR3 runs to 16 residues. V gave up 5 bases and J gave up 6 bases; unmatched junction bases: 11. The DNA of the CDR3 is TGTGCCAGCAGCATGAGGCGACTAGCGGGAGACAGCGAGCAGTACTTC. It codes for CASSMRRLAGDSEQYF. The full variable domain, with the rest looked up from reference TRBV7-9 and TRBJ2-7, is DTGVSQNPRHKITKRGQNVTFRCDPISEHNRLYWYRQTLGQGPEFLTYFQNEAQLEKSRLLSDRFSAERPKGSFSTLEIQRTEQGDSAMYLCASSMRRLAGDSEQYFGPGTRLTVT.

V and J are TRBV5-8 and TRBJ2-5; possibly TRBD1 or TRBD2 for D (5 bases each). The CDR3 totals 15 residues. Looked up from germline, CDR1 is SGHTS and CDR2 is YDEGEE. The V and J ends lost 2 bases and 10 bases respectively, with 21 bases between them. CDR3 protein: CASSFEGPDVCDQYF. CDR3 DNA sequence: TGTGCCAGCAGCTTTGAGGGGCCCGACGTTTGCGACCAGTACTTC.

The rearrangement links TRBV14 to TRBJ2-3, with D perhaps TRBD1 (6 bases). Germline lookup yields CDR1 SGHDN and CDR2 FVKESK. With 2 bases removed from V and 0 bases from J, the gap between germline ends came to 18 bases. CDR3 length equals 18 residues. CDR3 amino acids: CASSQIPPGTTSTDTQYF. The CDR3, as DNA: TGTGCCAGCAGCCAAATTCCCCCCGGGACAACTAGCACAGATACGCAGTATTTT.

The chain uses TRBV18 and TRBJ2-6, with D unclear. The CDR3 covers 17 residues. Per the germline V gene, CDR1 is KGHSH and CDR2 is LQKENI. With 3 bases removed from V and 0 bases from J, the gap between germline ends came to 12 bases. The CDR3 DNA follows: TGTGCCAGCTCACCCCTGTTTTTGCCCTCTGGGGCCAACGTCCTGACTTTC. Encoded protein: CASSPLFLPSGANVLTF. Full variable domain (missing parts from reference TRBV18 and TRBJ2-6): NAGVMQNPRHLVRRRGQEARLRCSPMKGHSHVYWYRQLPEEGLKFMVYLQKENIIDESGMPKERFSAEFPKEGPSILRIQQVVRGDSAAYFCASSPLFLPSGANVLTFGAGSRLTVL.

V usage is TRBV18 and J usage is TRBJ1-2, with D perhaps matching TRBD1 (6 bases). Germline CDR1 KGHSH, CDR2 LQKENI. This CDR3 comprises 14 residues. V was pared by 4 bases and J by 2 bases, with 11 bases between. The CDR3 loop is CASSLSGGNYGYTF. The CDR3 coding sequence is TGTGCCAGCTCACTCTCTGGGGGCAACTATGGCTACACCTTC.

This clone was seen a single time. This sequence joins TRBV5-8 and TRBJ2-7, with TRBD1 as a possible D gene (5 bases). In germline, CDR1 is SGHTS, CDR2 YDEGEE. V was shortened by 4 bases and J by 3 bases, with 11 bases between the two germline ends. The CDR3 has 13 amino acids. The CDR3 bases are TGTGCCAGCAGCACCCAGGGTAACTACGAGCAGTACTTC. This translates into CASSTQGNYEQYF.

The CDR3 reads CSVKQGSNTEAFF. The CDR3 nucleotides read TGCAGCGTTAAACAGGGGTCGAACACTGAAGCTTTCTTT. The chain combines TRBV29-1 with TRBJ1-1; 7 nucleotides agree with TRBD1. Germline CDR1 and CDR2: SQVTM and ANQGSEA. The trim removed 5 bases at V and 1 base at J, leaving 4 bases unmatched. This CDR3 is 13 amino acids long.

This clone has only one observation. The chain recombines TRBV5-1 with TRBJ1-1; 8 bases are a match to TRBD1. V trimming: 0 bases; J trimming: 2 bases; junction bases outside the gene matches: 9. From germline, CDR1 is SGHRS and CDR2 YFSETQ. The CDR3 is 17 amino acids. CDR3 nucleotides: TGCGCCAGCAGCTTGGTTGGGGGAACAGGGGGTAACACTGAAGCTTTCTTT. Amino acids: CASSLVGGTGGNTEAFF.

The chain links TRBV4-2 to TRBJ2-2; D may be TRBD1 or TRBD2 (6 bases each). The CDR3 length is 16 residues. CDR1 LGHNA and CDR2 YNFKEQ come from the germline V gene. Trimming removed 0 bases at V and 1 base at J, with 9 bases between. Here the CDR3 DNA reads TGTGCCAGCAGCCAAGAAGGAGGGGGGAACACCGGGGAGCTGTTTTTT. Translated, it gives CASSQEGGGNTGELFF.

Remarks on this clone: The sample carries other DNA sequences with the same CDR3. V usage is TRBV19 and J usage is TRBJ2-7; tentatively, D is TRBD1 (6 bases). V gave up 5 bases and J gave up 3 bases, with 11 bases separating them. The CDR3 is made up of 13 amino acids. Germline CDR1 reads LNHDA; CDR2 reads SQIVND (reference sequence). This CDR3 is CASSLTGSYEQYF. Written as DNA, the CDR3 is TGTGCCAGTAGTCTCACAGGGAGCTACGAGCAGTACTTC.

V and J are TRBV28 and TRBJ1-5; TRBD1 matches 8 bases. The germline CDR1 and CDR2 sequences are MDHEN and SYDVKM. V lost 7 bases to trimming and J lost 2 bases; unmatched junction nucleotides: 10. This CDR3 is built from 16 residues. The CDR3 DNA sequence: TGTGCCAGCACCGCCCGCAGGGGGCACGGCAATCAGCCCCAGCATTTT. Protein: CASTARRGHGNQPQHF.

The gene calls are TRBV7-9 and TRBJ2-1; possibly TRBD2 for D (6 bases). Germline CDR1 SEHNR, CDR2 FQNEAQ (reference sequence). CDR3 length: 15 residues. The V gene lost 3 bases and the J gene lost 4 bases, with 13 bases spanning the gap. CDR3 residues: CASSLPGLVYNEQFF. The CDR3 DNA reads as TGTGCCAGCAGCTTGCCGGGACTGGTTTACAATGAGCAGTTCTTC.